Sequencing of this TCR beta chain was carried out in a study of T cell responses to AZD1222 COVID-19 vaccine. Findings and caveats of the study: Sampled repertoires all dated from after the peak T cell response. The study identified only six AZD1222 recipients as seropositive at baseline.

Some clones are missing from TCRdb's copy, which holds only in-frame ones; the method was immunoSEQ multiplex PCR. The top ten clones hold about 27% of a sample with over 50,000 clones, roughly four fifths of them seen once. This CDR3 is built from 17 residues. In germline, CDR1 is MGHRA, CDR2 YSYEKL. V gave up 0 bases and J gave up 1 base, with 15 bases separating them. Of note for this clone: Its cognate antigen is unknown.

The clonotype was recovered from an adult who received the AZD1222 COVID-19 vaccine. The V gene is TRBV4-1, the J gene TRBJ1-1, with a tentative D call TRBD1 (6 bases). The sequencing here drew on peripheral blood, taken 28 days after the second AZD1222 dose. As DNA, the CDR3 is TGCGCCAGCAGCCAAGATGTTGCAGGGGCCCAGAACACTGAAGCTTTCTTT. Its translation: CASSQDVAGAQNTEAFF.